This T cell receptor (beta chain) was retrieved from a study of CD8 T cells in Susac syndrome. Broader study findings: The number of individuals included in the study's TCR sequencing and HLA analysis was acknowledged as relatively small.

RNA amounts of roughly 0.45 to 1 ug underwent reverse transcription with random hexamers. MiXCR, applied by TCRdb to the immunoSEQ multiplex PCR reads, yields one record per CDR3 protein. There are some 210,000 distinct CDR3 sequences in the sample; about 95% occur only once, and about 0.15% lies in the top ten. The CDR3 is 13 residues long. The germline V gene encodes CDR1 ENHRY and CDR2 SYGVKD. V shed 2 bases and J shed 4 bases, with 8 bases lying between them. The table lists this clonotype with a count of one. The antigen is unknown. The receptor's source is a human donor with Susac syndrome. This rearrangement joins TRBV10-3 to TRBJ2-5, with D possibly TRBD1 on 6 matching bases. Sequencing was carried out using CD4+ T cells from PBMCs. CDR3 in DNA: TGTGCCATCAGTGAGGGGGGCCGAGAGACCCAGTACTTC. It codes for CAISEGGRETQYF.